The 11 T cell receptor beta chains below come from one sample, sequenced in a study of OX40 agonist ivuxolimab in advanced cancers. Sequencing was performed with immunoSEQ multiplex PCR; in TCRdb, only in-frame clones are kept and a portion is missing. The table has 100,000 to 150,000 clones, about 92% seen once. This specimen consisted of CD4+ or CD8+ T cells sorted from blood, obtained in a trial of the OX40 agonist ivuxolimab. The receptors were sampled from an adult with an advanced solid tumor such as melanoma, head and neck, liver or kidney cancer.

This clone was recorded once. The rearrangement uses TRBV7-2 and TRBJ1-2, with D perhaps TRBD1 (6 bases). The germline V gene has CDR1 SGHTA and CDR2 FQGNSA. The CDR3 is made up of 14 amino acids. The V and J ends lost 0 bases and 3 bases respectively, with 8 bases between them. The CDR3 DNA is TGTGCCAGCAGCTTAGCGCCAGGGGACTATGGCTACACCTTC. It is translated as CASSLAPGDYGYTF.

This clone was counted between two and nine times. The V and J genes are TRBV7-2 and TRBJ1-1; D gene ambiguous. Trimming pared 4 bases from V and 0 bases from J, leaving 6 bases between. The CDR3 spans 13 residues. The germline V gene has CDR1 SGHTA and CDR2 FQGNSA. The CDR3 here is CASSSRMNTEAFF. DNA for the CDR3: TGTGCCAGCAGCTCTCGAATGAACACTGAAGCTTTCTTT.

V and J are TRBV27 and TRBJ2-3, with 12 bases lining up with TRBD2. CDR1 MNHEY and CDR2 SMNVEV come from the germline V gene (reference sequence). This CDR3 region has 17 residues. J lost 4 bases, V lost 5 bases, and 10 bases had no gene match. The CDR3 bases are TGTGCCAGCAGTCCGACTCCCCTAGCGGGGGGGCCAGATACGCAGTATTTT. Translated, it gives CASSPTPLAGGPDTQYF.

The table lists this clone with a count of one. The chain combines TRBV6-5 with TRBJ1-5; D is perhaps TRBD1 (6 bases). Trimming took off 5 bases at V and 4 bases at J, with 15 bases between the two ends. In germline, CDR1 is MNHEY, CDR2 SVGAGI. The CDR3 extends over 15 amino acids. CDR3 amino acids: CASSLTGYSNQPQHF. Here the CDR3 DNA reads TGTGCCAGCAGTCTTACAGGGTATTCAAATCAGCCCCAGCATTTT.

J is TRBJ2-2 and V is TRBV6-1, with 10 bases identical to TRBD1. This CDR3 is built from 14 residues. The V gene's germline CDR1 is MNHNS and CDR2 SASEGT. The junction had 3 bases not matched to a gene; V was cut back by 7 bases and J by 4 bases. This CDR3 reads CASTDRGATGELFF. Written as DNA, the CDR3 is TGTGCCAGCACGGACAGGGGGGCCACCGGGGAGCTGTTTTTT.

This sequence joins TRBV5-4 and TRBJ2-1; perhaps TRBD2 as D (5 bases). Germline V gene lookup returns CDR1 SGHNT and CDR2 YYREEE (reference sequence). The length of the CDR3 is 16 residues. Trimming removed 0 bases from V and 5 bases from J, with 15 bases in between. The CDR3 DNA reads TGTGCCAGCAGCTTGGCGAAGGGTTGGGAGAACAATGAGCAGTTCTTC. Its protein is CASSLAKGWENNEQFF.

The V gene is TRBV19, the J gene TRBJ1-1; 11 bases map to TRBD1. CDR3 length: 17 residues. With 3 bases clipped from V and 0 bases from J, the junction kept 6 bases outside the gene matches. CDR1 and CDR2 (germline): LNHDA, SQIVND (reference sequence). The CDR3 sequence is CASSIVGTGGMNTEAFF. The CDR3 nucleotides read TGTGCCAGTAGTATCGTAGGGACAGGGGGGATGAACACTGAAGCTTTCTTT.

The genes are TRBV6-1 and TRBJ1-1, with D possibly TRBD1 on 6 matching bases. V lost 7 bases, J lost 0 bases, and 12 bases lay in between. This CDR3 has 14 residues. Germline lookup yields CDR1 MNHNS and CDR2 SASEGT. CDR3 sequence reads: CASIWGPMNTEAFF. CDR3 coding DNA: TGTGCCAGCATCTGGGGGCCCATGAACACTGAAGCTTTCTTT.

The V call is TRBV9, the J call TRBJ1-3; 7 nucleotides line up with TRBD1. Trimming removed 6 bases from V and 0 bases from J; junction bases left unmatched: 12. Germline V gene lookup returns CDR1 SGDLS and CDR2 YYNGEE. The CDR3 totals 17 residues. The CDR3 nucleotides are TGTGCCAGCACCGCTACCGGGACAGAACACTCTGGAAACACCATATATTTT. Protein sequence: CASTATGTEHSGNTIYF.

A few counts support this clone. The chain links TRBV5-1 to TRBJ1-2, with 7 bases fitting TRBD1. The CDR3 is 15 residues long. V trimming: 0 bases; J trimming: 8 bases; junction bases outside the gene matches: 10. The germline V gene has CDR1 SGHRS and CDR2 YFSETQ. CDR3 sequence: CASSLDPTGAGGYTF. Here the CDR3 DNA reads TGCGCCAGCAGCTTGGACCCTACAGGGGCTGGAGGCTACACCTTC.

This clone was seen only once. The chain is built from TRBV10-3 and TRBJ2-3; TRBD2 aligns across 7 bases. This CDR3 is built from 14 residues. Per the germline V gene, CDR1 is ENHRY and CDR2 is SYGVKD. Trimming at V came to 10 bases and at J to 2 bases, leaving 9 bases not matched to a gene. The CDR3 loop is CATRESGTTDTQYF. The CDR3 DNA follows: TGTGCCACCCGGGAAAGCGGGACCACAGATACGCAGTATTTT.